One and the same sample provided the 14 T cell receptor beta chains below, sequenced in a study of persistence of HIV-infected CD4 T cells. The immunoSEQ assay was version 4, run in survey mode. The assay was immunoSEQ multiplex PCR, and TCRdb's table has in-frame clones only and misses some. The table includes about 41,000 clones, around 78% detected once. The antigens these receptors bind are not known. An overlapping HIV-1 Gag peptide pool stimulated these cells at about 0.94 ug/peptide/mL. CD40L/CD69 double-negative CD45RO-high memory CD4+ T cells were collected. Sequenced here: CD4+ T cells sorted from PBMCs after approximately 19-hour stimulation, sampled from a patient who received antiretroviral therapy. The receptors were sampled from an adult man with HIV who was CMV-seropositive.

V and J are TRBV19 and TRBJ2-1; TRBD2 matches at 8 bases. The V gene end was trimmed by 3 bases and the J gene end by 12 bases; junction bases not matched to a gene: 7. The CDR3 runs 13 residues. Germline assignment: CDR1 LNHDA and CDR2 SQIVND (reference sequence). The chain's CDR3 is CASSIRGSGGQFF. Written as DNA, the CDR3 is TGTGCCAGTAGTATCCGCGGGAGCGGGGGGCAGTTCTTC.

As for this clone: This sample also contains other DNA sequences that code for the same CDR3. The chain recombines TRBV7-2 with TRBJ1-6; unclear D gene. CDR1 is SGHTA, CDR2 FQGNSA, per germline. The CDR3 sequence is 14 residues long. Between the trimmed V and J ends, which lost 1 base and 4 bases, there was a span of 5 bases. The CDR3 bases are TGTGCCAGCAGCTTAGACGGGTATAATTCACCCCTCCACTTT. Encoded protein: CASSLDGYNSPLHF.

CDR3 residues: CASSLVGDRAPEAFF. In DNA, the CDR3 is TGTGCCAGCAGCTTGGTAGGGGACAGGGCGCCTGAAGCTTTCTTT. The chain is built from TRBV7-9 and TRBJ1-1, with 9 positions matching TRBD1. The ends lost 3 bases at V and 6 bases at J; junction bases unmatched: 8. CDR1 is SEHNR, CDR2 FQNEAQ, per germline (reference sequence). CDR3 size: 15 residues.

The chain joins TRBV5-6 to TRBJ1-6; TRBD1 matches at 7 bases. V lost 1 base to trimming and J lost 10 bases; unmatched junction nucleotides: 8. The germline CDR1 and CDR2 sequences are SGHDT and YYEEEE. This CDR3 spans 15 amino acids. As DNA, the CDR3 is TGTGCCAGCAGCTTGTTTTTCCAGGGGGGATCACCCCTCCACTTT. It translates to CASSLFFQGGSPLHF.

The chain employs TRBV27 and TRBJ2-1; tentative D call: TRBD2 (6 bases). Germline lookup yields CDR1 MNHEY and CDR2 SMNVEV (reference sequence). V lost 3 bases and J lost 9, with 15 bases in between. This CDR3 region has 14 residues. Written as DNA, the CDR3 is TGTGCCAGCAGTTTGAGGCAGGGAGGTGGTGAGCAGTTCTTC. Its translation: CASSLRQGGGEQFF.

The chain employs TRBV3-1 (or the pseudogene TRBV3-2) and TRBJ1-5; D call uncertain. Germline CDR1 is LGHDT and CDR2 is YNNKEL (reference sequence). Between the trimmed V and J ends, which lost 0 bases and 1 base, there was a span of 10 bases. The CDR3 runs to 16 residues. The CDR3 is CASSQDVGRSNQPQHF. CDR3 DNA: TGTGCCAGCAGCCAAGATGTCGGGCGGAGCAATCAGCCCCAGCATTTT.

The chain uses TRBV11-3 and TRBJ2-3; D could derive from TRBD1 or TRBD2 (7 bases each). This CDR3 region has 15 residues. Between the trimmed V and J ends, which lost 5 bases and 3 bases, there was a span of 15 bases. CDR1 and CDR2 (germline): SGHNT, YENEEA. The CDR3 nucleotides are TGTGCCAGCAGCCAGGGGGGGATAGGAACAGATACGCAGTATTTT. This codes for CASSQGGIGTDTQYF. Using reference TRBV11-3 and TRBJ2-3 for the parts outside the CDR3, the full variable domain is EAGVVQSPRYKIIEKKQPVAFWCNPISGHNTLYWYLQNLGQGPELLIRYENEEAVDDSQLPKDRFSAERLKGVDSTLKIQPAELGDSAVYLCASSQGGIGTDTQYFGPGTRLTVL.

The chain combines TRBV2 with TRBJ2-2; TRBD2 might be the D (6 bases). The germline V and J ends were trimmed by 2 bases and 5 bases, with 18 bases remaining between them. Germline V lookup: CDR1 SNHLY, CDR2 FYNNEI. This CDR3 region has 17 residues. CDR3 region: CASSEPRGRDWTGELFF. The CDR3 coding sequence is TGTGCCAGCAGTGAACCCCGTGGGCGGGATTGGACCGGGGAGCTGTTTTTT.

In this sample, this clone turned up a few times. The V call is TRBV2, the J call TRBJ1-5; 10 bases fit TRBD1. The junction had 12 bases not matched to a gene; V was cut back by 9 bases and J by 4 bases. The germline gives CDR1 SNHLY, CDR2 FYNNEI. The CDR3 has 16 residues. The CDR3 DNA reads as TGTGCCAGTGGGACAGGGGATTTCGGATGGAATCAGCCCCAGCATTTT. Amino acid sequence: CASGTGDFGWNQPQHF.

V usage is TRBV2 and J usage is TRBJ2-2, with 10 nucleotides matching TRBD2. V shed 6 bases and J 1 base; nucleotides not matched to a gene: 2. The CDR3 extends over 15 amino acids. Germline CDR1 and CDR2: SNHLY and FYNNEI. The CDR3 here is CASRRLAGNTGELFF. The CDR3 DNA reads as TGTGCCAGCAGACGACTAGCGGGGAACACCGGGGAGCTGTTTTTT.

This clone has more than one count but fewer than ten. CDR3 nucleotide sequence: TGTGCCAGCAGTGTACTCGACACCGGGGAGCTGTTTTTT. Translated: CASSVLDTGELFF. The chain joins TRBV2 to TRBJ2-2; D not certain. Looked up from germline, CDR1 is SNHLY and CDR2 is FYNNEI. This CDR3 spans 13 amino acids. Trimming removed 4 bases at V and 3 bases at J, with 6 bases between. The full variable domain, rest sourced from reference TRBV2 and TRBJ2-2, is EPEVTQTPSHQVTQMGQEVILRCVPISNHLYFYWYRQILGQKVEFLVSFYNNEISEKSEIFDDQFSVERPDGSNFTLKIRSTKLEDSAMYFCASSVLDTGELFFGEGSRLTVL.

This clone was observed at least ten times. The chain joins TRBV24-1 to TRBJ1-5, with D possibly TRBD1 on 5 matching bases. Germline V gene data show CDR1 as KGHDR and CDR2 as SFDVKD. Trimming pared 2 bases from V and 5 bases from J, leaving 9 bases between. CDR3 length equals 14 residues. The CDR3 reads CATSDSGFDQPQHF. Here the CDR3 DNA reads TGTGCCACCAGTGATTCAGGGTTTGATCAGCCCCAGCATTTT.

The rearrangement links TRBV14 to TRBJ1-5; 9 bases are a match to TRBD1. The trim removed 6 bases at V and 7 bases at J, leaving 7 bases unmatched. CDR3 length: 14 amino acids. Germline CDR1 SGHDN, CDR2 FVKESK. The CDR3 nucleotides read TGTGCCAGCAGTAAACAGGGGGCATGGCAGCCCCAGCATTTT. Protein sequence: CASSKQGAWQPQHF. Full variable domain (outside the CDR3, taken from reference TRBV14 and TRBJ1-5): EAGVTQFPSHSVIEKGQTVTLRCDPISGHDNLYWYRRVMGKEIKFLLHFVKESKQDESGMPNNRFLAERTGGTYSTLKVQPAELEDSGVYFCASSKQGAWQPQHFGDGTRLSIL.

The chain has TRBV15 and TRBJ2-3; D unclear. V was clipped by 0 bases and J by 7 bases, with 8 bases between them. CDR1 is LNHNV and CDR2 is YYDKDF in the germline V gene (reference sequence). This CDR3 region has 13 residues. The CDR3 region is CATSRDQWNTQYF. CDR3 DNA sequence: TGTGCCACCAGCAGAGATCAATGGAATACGCAGTATTTT.